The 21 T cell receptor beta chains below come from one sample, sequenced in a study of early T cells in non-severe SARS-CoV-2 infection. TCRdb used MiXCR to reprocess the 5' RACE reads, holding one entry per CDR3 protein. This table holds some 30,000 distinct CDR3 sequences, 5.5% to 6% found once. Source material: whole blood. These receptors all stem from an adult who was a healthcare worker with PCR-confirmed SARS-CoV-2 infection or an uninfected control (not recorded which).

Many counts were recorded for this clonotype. DNA of the CDR3: TGTGCCAGCAGCGTAGCGCTAGGTGAGCAGTTCTTC. Amino acids: CASSVALGEQFF. The chain is built from TRBV9 and TRBJ2-1; no firm D call. In germline, CDR1 is SGDLS, CDR2 YYNGEE. Trimming left V 0 bases short and J 9 bases short, with 7 bases between. The CDR3 is 12 amino acids.

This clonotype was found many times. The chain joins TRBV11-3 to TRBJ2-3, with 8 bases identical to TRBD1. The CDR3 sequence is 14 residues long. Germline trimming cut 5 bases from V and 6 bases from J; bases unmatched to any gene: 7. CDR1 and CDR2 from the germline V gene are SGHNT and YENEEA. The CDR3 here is CASSLRTGLDTQYF. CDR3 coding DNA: TGTGCCAGCAGCCTCCGGACAGGGCTGGATACGCAGTATTTT.

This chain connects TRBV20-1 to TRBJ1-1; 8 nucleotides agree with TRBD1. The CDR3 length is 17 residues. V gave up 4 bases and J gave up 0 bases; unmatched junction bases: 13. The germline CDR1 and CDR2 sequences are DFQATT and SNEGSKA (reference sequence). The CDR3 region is CSAKPLQGALMNTEAFF. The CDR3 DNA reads TGCAGTGCTAAACCCCTCCAGGGGGCCCTAATGAACACTGAAGCTTTCTTT.

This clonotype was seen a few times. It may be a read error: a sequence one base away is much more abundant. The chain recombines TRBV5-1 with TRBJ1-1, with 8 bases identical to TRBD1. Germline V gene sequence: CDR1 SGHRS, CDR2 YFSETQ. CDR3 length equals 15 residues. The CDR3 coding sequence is TGCGCCAGCAGCTTAAGGGACAGGATGAACTCTGAAGCTTTCTTT. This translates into CASSLRDRMNSEAFF.

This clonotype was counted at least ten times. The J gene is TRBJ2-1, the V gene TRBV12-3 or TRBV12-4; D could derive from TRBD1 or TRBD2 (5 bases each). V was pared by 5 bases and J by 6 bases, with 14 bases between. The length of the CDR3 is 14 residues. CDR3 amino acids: CASSPTGGSNEQFF. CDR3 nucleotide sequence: TGTGCCAGCAGTCCAACAGGCGGGTCCAATGAGCAGTTCTTC.

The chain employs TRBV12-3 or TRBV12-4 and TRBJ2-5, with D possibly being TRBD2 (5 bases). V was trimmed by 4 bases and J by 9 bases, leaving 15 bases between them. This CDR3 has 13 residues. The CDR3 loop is CASSSKRSGAQYF. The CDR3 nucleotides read TGTGCCAGCAGTTCGAAGCGGTCCGGAGCCCAGTACTTC.

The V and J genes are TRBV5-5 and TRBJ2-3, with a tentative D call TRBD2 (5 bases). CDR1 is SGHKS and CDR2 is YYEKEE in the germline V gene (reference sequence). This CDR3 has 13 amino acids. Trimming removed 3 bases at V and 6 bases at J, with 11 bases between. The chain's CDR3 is CASSWTGSDTQYF. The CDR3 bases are TGTGCCAGCAGCTGGACGGGAAGTGATACGCAGTATTTT.

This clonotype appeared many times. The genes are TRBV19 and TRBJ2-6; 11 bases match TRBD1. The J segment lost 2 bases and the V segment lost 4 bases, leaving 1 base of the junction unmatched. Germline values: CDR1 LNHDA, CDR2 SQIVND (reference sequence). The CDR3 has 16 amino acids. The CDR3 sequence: CASSRGQGAGANVLTF. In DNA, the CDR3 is TGTGCCAGTAGTAGGGGACAGGGGGCTGGGGCCAACGTCCTGACTTTC.

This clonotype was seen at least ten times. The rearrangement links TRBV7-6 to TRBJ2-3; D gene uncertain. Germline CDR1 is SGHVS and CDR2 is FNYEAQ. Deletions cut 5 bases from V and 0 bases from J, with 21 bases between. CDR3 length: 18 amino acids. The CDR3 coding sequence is TGTGCCAGCAGCCCATCCTTGCTGGCGGCCCTTAGCACAGATACGCAGTATTTT. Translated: CASSPSLLAALSTDTQYF. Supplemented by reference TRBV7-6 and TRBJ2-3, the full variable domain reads GAGVSQSPRYKVTKRGQDVALRCDPISGHVSLYWYRQALGQGPEFLTYFNYEAQQDKSGLPNDRFSAERPEGSISTLTIQRTEQRDSAMYRCASSPSLLAALSTDTQYFGPGTRLTVL.

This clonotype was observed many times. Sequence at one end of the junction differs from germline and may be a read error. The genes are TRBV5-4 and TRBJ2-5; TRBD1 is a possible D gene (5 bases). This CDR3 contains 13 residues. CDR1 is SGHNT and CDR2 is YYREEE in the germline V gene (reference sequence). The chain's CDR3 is CASTLKGQETQYF. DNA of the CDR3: TGTGCCAGCACCCTGAAGGGGCAAGAGACACAGTACTTC.

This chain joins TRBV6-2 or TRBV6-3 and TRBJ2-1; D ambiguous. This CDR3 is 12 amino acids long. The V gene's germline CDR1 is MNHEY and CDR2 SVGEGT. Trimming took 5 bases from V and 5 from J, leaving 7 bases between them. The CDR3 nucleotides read TGTGCCAGCAGTCCCGGGCACAATGAGCAGTTCTTC. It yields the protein CASSPGHNEQFF.

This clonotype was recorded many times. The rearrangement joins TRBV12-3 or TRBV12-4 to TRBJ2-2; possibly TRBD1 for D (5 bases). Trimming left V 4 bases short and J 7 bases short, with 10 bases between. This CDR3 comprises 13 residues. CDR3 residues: CASSWGQVGELFF. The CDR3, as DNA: TGTGCCAGCAGTTGGGGCCAAGTCGGGGAGCTGTTTTTT.

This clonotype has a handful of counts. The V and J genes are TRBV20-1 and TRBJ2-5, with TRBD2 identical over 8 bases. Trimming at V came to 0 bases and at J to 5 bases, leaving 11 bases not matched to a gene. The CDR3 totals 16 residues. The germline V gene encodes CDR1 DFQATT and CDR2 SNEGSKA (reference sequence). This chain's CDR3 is CSARDRGLGAFETQYF. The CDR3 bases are TGCAGTGCTAGAGATCGGGGACTAGGGGCGTTTGAGACCCAGTACTTC.

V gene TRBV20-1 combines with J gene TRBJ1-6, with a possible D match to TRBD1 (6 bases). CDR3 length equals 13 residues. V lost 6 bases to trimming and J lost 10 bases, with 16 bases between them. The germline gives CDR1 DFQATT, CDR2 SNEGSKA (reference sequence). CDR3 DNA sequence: TGCAGTGCCTCGGACAGCGGGGAATCACCCCTCCACTTT. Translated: CSASDSGESPLHF.

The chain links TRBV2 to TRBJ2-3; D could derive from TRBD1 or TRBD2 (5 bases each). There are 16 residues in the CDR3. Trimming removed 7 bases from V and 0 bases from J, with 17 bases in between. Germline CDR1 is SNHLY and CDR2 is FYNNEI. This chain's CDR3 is CASMGEIYSSTDTQYF. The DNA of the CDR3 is TGTGCCAGCATGGGGGAAATATATTCTAGCACAGATACGCAGTATTTT.

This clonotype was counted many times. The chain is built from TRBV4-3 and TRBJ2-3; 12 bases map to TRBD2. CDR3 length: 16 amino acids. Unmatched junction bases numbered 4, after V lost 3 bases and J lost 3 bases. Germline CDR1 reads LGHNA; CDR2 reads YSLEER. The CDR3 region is CASSQLAGGPTDTQYF. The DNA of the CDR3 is TGCGCCAGCAGCCAGCTAGCGGGGGGGCCAACAGATACGCAGTATTTT.

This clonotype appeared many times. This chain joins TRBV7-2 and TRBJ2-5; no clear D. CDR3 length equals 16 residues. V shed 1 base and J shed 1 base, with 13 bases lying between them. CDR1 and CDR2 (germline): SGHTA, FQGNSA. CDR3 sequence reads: CASSLVPSLVQETQYF. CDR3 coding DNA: TGTGCCAGCAGCTTAGTCCCCAGCCTGGTCCAAGAGACCCAGTACTTC.

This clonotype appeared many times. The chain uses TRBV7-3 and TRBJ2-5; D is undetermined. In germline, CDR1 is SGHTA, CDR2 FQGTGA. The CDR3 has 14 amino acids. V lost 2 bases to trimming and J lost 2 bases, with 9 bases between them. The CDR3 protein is CASSLGGLQETQYF. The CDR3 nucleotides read TGTGCCAGCAGCTTAGGTGGTTTGCAAGAGACCCAGTACTTC.

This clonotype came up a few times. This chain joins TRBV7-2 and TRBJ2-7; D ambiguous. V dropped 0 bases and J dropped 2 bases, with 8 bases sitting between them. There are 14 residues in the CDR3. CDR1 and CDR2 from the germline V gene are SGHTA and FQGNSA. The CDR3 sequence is CASSLARLAYEQYF. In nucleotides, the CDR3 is TGTGCCAGCAGCTTAGCGCGGCTGGCCTACGAGCAGTACTTC.

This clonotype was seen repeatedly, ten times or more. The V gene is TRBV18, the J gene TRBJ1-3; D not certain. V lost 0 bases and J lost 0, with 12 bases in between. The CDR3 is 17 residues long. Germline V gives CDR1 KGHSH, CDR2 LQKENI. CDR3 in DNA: TGTGCCAGCTCACCACCGGTCGGAGGGAGCTCTGGAAACACCATATATTTT. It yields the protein CASSPPVGGSSGNTIYF.

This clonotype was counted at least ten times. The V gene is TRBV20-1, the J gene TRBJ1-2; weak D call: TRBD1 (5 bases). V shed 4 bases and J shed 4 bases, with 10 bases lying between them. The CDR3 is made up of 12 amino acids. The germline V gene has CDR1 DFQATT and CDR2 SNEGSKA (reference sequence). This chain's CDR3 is CSAKFGGYGYTF. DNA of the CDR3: TGCAGTGCTAAATTCGGGGGCTATGGCTACACCTTC.